The sequence of this T cell receptor beta chain was determined in a study of blood T cell repertoires in COVID-19. The CDR3 spans 17 residues. V gave up 3 bases and J gave up 0 bases; unmatched junction bases: 5. CDR1 is MNHEY and CDR2 is SMNVEV in the germline V gene (reference sequence). Sequencing used immunoSEQ multiplex PCR; TCRdb keeps in-frame clones, though not all of them. Found here are 350,000 or so clones, roughly 90% of them singletons; the top ten hold just over 1%. This sequence was found in a woman aged 25 to 45 who had been exposed to COVID-19. Sequenced input: PBMCs or T cells enriched from blood (not recorded which). The gene calls are TRBV27 and TRBJ2-3, with 11 bases identical to TRBD2. The DNA for the CDR3 is TGTGCCAGCAGTTTGCTAGCGGGAGGTACTAGCACAGATACGCAGTATTTT. It encodes CASSLLAGGTSTDTQYF.